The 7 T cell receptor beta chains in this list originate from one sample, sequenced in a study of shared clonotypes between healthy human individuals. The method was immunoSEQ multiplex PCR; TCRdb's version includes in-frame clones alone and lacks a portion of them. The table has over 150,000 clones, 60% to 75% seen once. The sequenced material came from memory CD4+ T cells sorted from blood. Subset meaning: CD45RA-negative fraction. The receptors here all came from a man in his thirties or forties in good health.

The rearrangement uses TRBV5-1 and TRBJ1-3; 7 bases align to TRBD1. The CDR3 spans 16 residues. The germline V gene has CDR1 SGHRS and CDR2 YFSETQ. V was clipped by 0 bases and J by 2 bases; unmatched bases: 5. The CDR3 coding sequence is TGCGCCAGCAGCTTGGGGGACAGCTCGGCTGGAAACACCATATATTTT. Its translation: CASSLGDSSAGNTIYF.

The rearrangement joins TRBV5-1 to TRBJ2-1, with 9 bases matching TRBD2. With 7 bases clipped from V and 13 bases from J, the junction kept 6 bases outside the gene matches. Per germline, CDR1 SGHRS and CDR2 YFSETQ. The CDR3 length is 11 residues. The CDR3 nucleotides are TGCGCCAGCGTGGATAGCGGGAGACAGTTCTTC. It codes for CASVDSGRQFF.

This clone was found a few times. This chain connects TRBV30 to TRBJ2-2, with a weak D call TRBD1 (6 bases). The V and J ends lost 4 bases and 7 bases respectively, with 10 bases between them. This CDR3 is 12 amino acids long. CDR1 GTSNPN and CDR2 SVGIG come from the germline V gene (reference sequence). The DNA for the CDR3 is TGTGCCTGGAACAGGGCGATCGGGGAGCTGTTTTTT. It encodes CAWNRAIGELFF.

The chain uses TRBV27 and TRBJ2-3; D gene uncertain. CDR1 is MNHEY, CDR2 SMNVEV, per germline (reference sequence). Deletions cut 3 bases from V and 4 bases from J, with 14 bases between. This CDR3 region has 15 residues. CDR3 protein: CASSFGMGISDTQYF. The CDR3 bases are TGTGCCAGCAGTTTTGGAATGGGGATCTCAGATACGCAGTATTTT.

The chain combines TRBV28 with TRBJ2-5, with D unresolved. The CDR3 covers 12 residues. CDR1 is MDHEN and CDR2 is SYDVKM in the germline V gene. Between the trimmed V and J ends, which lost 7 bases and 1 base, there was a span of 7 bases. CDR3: CASISSQETQYF. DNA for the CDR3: TGTGCCAGCATCAGTTCCCAAGAGACCCAGTACTTC.

The DNA of the CDR3 is TGTGCCAGCAGTGCACAAGGGGGAGATACGCAGTATTTT. It specifies CASSAQGGDTQYF. V and J are TRBV25-1 and TRBJ2-3; a weak D match, TRBD1 (6 bases). CDR1 is MGHDK, CDR2 SYGVNS, per germline. Between the trimmed V and J ends, which lost 4 bases and 5 bases, there was a span of 10 bases. The CDR3 is 13 residues long.

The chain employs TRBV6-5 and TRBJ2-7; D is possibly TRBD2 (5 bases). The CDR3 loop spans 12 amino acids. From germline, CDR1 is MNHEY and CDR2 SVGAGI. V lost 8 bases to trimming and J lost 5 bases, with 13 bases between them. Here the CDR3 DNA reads TGTGCCAGCCTTCGACGGGAACACGAGCAGTACTTC. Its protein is CASLRREHEQYF.